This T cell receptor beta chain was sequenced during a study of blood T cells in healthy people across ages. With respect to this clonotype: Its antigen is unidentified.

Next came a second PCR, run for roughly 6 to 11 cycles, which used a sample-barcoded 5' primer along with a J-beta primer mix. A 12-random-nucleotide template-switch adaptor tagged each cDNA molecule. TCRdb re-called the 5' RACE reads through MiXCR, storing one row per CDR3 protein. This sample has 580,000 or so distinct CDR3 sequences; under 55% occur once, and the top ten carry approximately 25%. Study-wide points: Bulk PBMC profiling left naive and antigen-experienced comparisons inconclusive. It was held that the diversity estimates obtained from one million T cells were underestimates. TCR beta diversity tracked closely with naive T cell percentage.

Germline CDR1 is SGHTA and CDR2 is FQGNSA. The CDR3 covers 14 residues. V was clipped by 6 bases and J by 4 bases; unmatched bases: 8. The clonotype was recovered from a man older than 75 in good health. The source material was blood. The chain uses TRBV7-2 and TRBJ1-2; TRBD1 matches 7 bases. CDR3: CASRFSRDSYGYTF. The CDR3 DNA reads TGTGCCAGCAGGTTTAGCAGGGACAGCTATGGCTACACCTTC.